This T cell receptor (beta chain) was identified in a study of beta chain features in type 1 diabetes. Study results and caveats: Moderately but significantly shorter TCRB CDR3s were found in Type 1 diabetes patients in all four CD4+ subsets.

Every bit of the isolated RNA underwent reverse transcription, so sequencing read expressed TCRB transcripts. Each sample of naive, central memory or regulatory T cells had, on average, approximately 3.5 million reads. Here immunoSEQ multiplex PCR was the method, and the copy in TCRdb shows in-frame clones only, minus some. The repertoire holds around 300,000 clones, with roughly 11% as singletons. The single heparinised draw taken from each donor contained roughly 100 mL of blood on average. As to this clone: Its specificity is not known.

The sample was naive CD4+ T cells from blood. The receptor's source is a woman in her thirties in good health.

As DNA, the CDR3 is TGTGCCAGCTGGACAGGGGCGAGAGGTGAGCAGTTCTTC. This gives the protein CASWTGARGEQFF. The chain employs TRBV6-1 and TRBJ2-1; 9 positions agree with TRBD1. CDR1 and CDR2 (germline): MNHNS, SASEGT. The CDR3 extends over 13 amino acids. J lost 9 bases, V lost 8 bases, and 8 bases had no gene match.